This record looks at one T cell receptor (beta chain) sequence and its context. The data originate from a study of shared clonotypes between healthy human individuals. Trimming removed 3 bases from V and 8 bases from J; junction bases left unmatched: 8. This CDR3 is built from 14 residues. The germline V gene encodes CDR1 LNHDA and CDR2 SQIVND (reference sequence). The protocol was immunoSEQ multiplex PCR, while the TCRdb copy is restricted to in-frame clones and leaves out a portion. The data show about 610,000 clones, less than 98% seen once. The chain links TRBV19 to TRBJ1-2; 8 nucleotides align to TRBD1. The clonotype was recovered from a woman aged 25 to 39 in good health. Specimen: naive CD4+ T cells sorted from blood. Subset here: CD45RA+ positively selected. The CDR3 DNA reads TGTGCCAGTAGTATGCCTCAGGGGGCGCCCGGCTACACCTTC. It translates to CASSMPQGAPGYTF.